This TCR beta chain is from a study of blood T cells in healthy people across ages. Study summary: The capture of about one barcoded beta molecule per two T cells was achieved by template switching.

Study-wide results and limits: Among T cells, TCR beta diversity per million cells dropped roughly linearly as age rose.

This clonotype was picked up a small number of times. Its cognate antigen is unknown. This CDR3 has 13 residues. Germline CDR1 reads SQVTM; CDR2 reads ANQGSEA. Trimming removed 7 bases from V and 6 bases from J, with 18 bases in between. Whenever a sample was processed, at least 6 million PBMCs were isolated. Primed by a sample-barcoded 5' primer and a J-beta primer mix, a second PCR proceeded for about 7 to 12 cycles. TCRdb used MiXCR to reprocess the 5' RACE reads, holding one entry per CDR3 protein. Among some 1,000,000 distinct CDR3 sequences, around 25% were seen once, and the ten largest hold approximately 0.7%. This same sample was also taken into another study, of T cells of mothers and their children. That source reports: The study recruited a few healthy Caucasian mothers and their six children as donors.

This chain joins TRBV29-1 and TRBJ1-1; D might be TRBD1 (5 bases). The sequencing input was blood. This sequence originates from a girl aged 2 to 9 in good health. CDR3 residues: CSAVPPGKAEAFF. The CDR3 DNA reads TGCAGCGCAGTTCCTCCAGGGAAGGCTGAAGCTTTCTTT.